The entry below describes one T cell receptor (beta chain). As yet, its antigen is unknown. The data stem from a study of human T cells and chemical hapten exposure. Study details: A roughly 2 cm by roughly 2 cm inner upper arm patch received 2% DPC for sensitization.

Separate cDNA molecules received unique molecular identifiers, which the library attached to them. TCRdb reprocessed the RACE reads with MiXCR, giving one entry per CDR3 protein. The sample lists just under 350,000 distinct CDR3 sequences; around 6.9% were seen once. This sample's time point: patch test 1, 2 weeks after DPC sensitization. Treatment given: therapeutic diphenylcyclopropenone sensitization with weekly scalp DPC. Suited to DPC and affected by alopecia, the donors ranged from 18 to 70 years old. Study-level points and caveats: Having alopecia, donors may respond immunologically unlike healthy people.

From germline, CDR1 is SGHDN and CDR2 FVKESK. The CDR3 is made up of 14 amino acids. The germline V and J ends were trimmed by 4 bases and 3 bases, with 7 bases remaining between them. The material sequenced was whole blood, taken in connection with sensitization to the hapten diphenylcyclopropenone (DPC). This chain connects TRBV14 to TRBJ2-6; D is uncertain. This receptor was obtained from a woman younger than 30 with alopecia areata. Some clones in this sample may be carry-over from other donors' samples. CDR3 nucleotide sequence: TGTGCCAGCAGCCTAGGCCATGGGGCCAACGTCCTGACTTTC. Residues: CASSLGHGANVLTF. Full variable domain (rest looked up from reference TRBV14 and TRBJ2-6): EAGVTQFPSHSVIEKGQTVTLRCDPISGHDNLYWYRRVMGKEIKFLLHFVKESKQDESGMPNNRFLAERTGGTYSTLKVQPAELEDSGVYFCASSLGHGANVLTFGAGSRLTVL.